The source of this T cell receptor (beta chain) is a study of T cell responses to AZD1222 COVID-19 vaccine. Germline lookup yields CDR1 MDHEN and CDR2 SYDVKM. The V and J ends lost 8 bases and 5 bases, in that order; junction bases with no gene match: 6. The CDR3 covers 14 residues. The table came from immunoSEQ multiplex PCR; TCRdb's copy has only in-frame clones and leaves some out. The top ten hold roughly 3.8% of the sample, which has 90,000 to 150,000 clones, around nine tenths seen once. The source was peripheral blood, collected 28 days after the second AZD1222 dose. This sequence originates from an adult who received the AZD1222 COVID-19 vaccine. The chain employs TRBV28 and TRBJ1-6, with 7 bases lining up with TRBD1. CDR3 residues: CASLRGQHNSPLHF. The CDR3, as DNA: TGTGCCAGCCTTCGGGGACAGCATAATTCACCCCTCCACTTT.